This TCR beta chain was sequenced in a study of CD8 T cells in Susac syndrome. Stable or active relapsing-remitting multiple sclerosis, untreated and meeting revised McDonald criteria, defined the controls. Random hexamers were used to reverse transcribe roughly 0.5 to 1 ug of RNA. Amplification of TCR beta CDR3 spanned 54 Vbeta and 13 Jbeta via immunoSEQ multiplex PCR. TCRdb redid the calling of the immunoSEQ multiplex PCR reads with MiXCR, one entry per CDR3 protein. The sample yields 120,000 or so distinct CDR3 sequences, 85% to 95% seen once. This CDR3 is built from 13 residues. Germline CDR1 SGHTA, CDR2 FQGNSA. With 6 bases removed from V and 6 bases from J, the gap between germline ends came to 15 bases.

The material sequenced was CD4+ T cells from PBMCs. V gene TRBV7-2 combines with J gene TRBJ2-7; D ambiguous. This sequence was found in a human donor with multiple sclerosis. CDR3 coding DNA: TGTGCCAGCAGTCTGCCGTCGGGTCTCGAGCAGTACTTC. Its protein product is CASSLPSGLEQYF.